These T cell receptor beta chains were read from a single sample in a study of cytomegalovirus exposure and HLA in healthy donors. Libraries were prepared by immunoSEQ multiplex PCR; TCRdb keeps only in-frame clonotypes and omits some of them. This sample yields around 99,000 clones, of which about three quarters are seen a single time; roughly 8% belongs to the top ten. The sample was PBMCs. The origin of the receptors is a man aged 30-40 years in good health and CMV-seronegative. Both conserved end residues are part of each CDR3. Clone size is not always given. Where it is, it says once, few, many or a class for expanded clones.

CASSQDPQTGEQYF	NA	TRBJ2-7	TRBV4-1
CASSTPGNTIYF	once	TRBJ1-3	TRBV19
CAINSSGREETQYF	once	TRBJ2-5	TRBV10-3
CASKSVRKKSYNSPLHF	NA	TRBJ1-6	TRBV21-1
CASSLGGAGTDTQYF	NA	TRBJ2-3	TRBV5-4
CARSENLRDRYGYTF	NA	TRBJ1-2	TRBV6-4
CSGQYSGNTIYF	NA	TRBJ1-3	TRBV29-1
CASSYDRAYEQYF	NA	TRBJ2-7	TRBV6-5
CASSQGDRGREKLFF	NA	TRBJ1-4	TRBV4-1
CASSGSGGAMDTQYF	NA	TRBJ2-3	TRBV9
CASSQGTGGGLPYEQYF	NA	TRBJ2-7	TRBV5-1
CASGRGEGYNEQFF	NA	TRBJ2-1	TRBV12-5
CASNRSGTGVSPLHF	NA	TRBJ1-6	TRBV6-6
CASSPSGQTNSPLHF	NA	TRBJ1-6	TRBV9
CASSLVAGGSYNEQFF	NA	TRBJ2-1	TRBV11-2
CASSSAGTTSSTDTQYF	once	TRBJ2-3	TRBV5-1
CASSLAGTTGHEQYF	NA	TRBJ2-7	TRBV11-3
CASSEASGDQPQHF	NA	TRBJ1-5	TRBV2
CASVLSGETQYF	NA	TRBJ2-5	TRBV12-5
CASSGQGNFYEQYF	NA	TRBJ2-7	TRBV27
CASSPSYTEAFF	NA	TRBJ1-1	TRBV2
CASSPTGGPYEQYF	NA	TRBJ2-7	TRBV4-1
CASSATGLHYGYTF	few	TRBJ1-2	TRBV2
CASSLETGFNEQFF	NA	TRBJ2-1	TRBV5-1
CSVGGVLQETQYF	NA	TRBJ2-5	TRBV29-1
CASSSSGRGGLETQYF	once	TRBJ2-5	TRBV5-1
CASSGGGSTDTQYF	NA	TRBJ2-3	TRBV4-1
CASSELENTEAFF	NA	TRBJ1-1	TRBV2
CAWSVRGGREPQHF	once	TRBJ1-5	TRBV30